This T cell receptor (beta chain) was profiled in a study of T-cell memory formation after mild COVID-19 (dated by TCRdb to the early 2020s). Broadly, across the study: Most TCR sequence clusters were specific to one of the two donors. T-cell clones expanding and contracting after mild COVID-19 in a couple of donors were tracked by longitudinal TCRalpha and TCRbeta repertoire sequencing. Two young, previously healthy adult volunteers made up the cohort, one male and one female. On the study overall, not on this receptor specifically: Balanced CD4/CD8 phenotypes were observed for clones contracting from day 15 to 85, whereas a bias towards CD4+ was observed for a second wave of clones expanding from day 15 to 37. Contracting CD4+ clones appeared mostly in the CM and EM memory subsets, whereas CD8+ clones were enriched in EMRA. Whether the second-wave clones peaking on day 37 were SARS-CoV-2 specific was not confirmed. Some responding clones were detected in pre-infection memory, suggesting pre-existing cross-reactive memory T cells joined the SARS-CoV-2 response. Only two mild cases were covered by the study, and larger cohorts that include severe cases with pre-infection samples were considered necessary.

For this clonotype: Its binding antigen is unknown. No quality values exist for individual bases; no much larger clone is one base distant.

The data were produced on an Illumina NovaSeq 6000. TCRalpha and TCRbeta cDNA libraries were built by 5'RACE with constant-segment primers, adding sample barcodes and unique molecular identifiers. RNA was extracted from every sample with Trizol reagent. Library amplification was performed in two PCR steps, and a second sample barcode and Illumina TruSeq adapters were introduced in the second step. Sequencing of the libraries was done on an Illumina NovaSeq, producing 2 x 150 bp paired-end reads. Under the source paper's analysis protocol: Demultiplexing of reads and collapsing into UMI-guided consensus sequences were performed with migec v1.2.7. Using mixcr v2.1.11, the UMI consensuses were aligned to TRA and TRB V and J templates and assembled into clonotypes. A clonotype was counted as expanded or contracted only if both edgeR and NoisET called the change significant, with noise models trained on biological replicates. edgeR calls used a false discovery rate-adjusted p below 0.01 and a log2 fold-change threshold of 1. As an exploratory analysis of dynamics, max-normalized trajectories of the 1000 most abundant clonotypes were examined by PCA with hierarchical clustering. The CD4 or CD8 phenotype of responding clones was assigned using the separately sequenced CD4+ and CD8+ repertoires. TCRdb ran its own pipeline on the public reads, namely fastp trimming at Q25 and MiXCR clone calling, and kept in-frame beta chains. For every CDR3 protein sequence, its rows merge into one entry that carries the most common genes and DNA. V and J calls and clone size were set by TCRdb, not the authors. The sample contains around 510,000 distinct CDR3 sequences, about 20% of them found a single time. Roughly 9.1% of the sample lies in the top ten.

The V and J ends are trimmed by 7 bases and 6 bases, leaving 14 bases between them. The CDR3 numbers 13 residues from cysteine through phenylalanine. The entry retains the CDR3 DNA only, 39 bases that are in frame from base 1. Ficoll-Paque density gradient centrifugation was used to isolate PBMCs. Sequenced material: PBMCs or a T cell subset sorted from them (not recorded which). The TCR was taken from an adult woman who had mild COVID-19 (a few samples of this study predate the infection). The sample titles of this study are shuffled in the database, so cell type and time point are left out; the donor was told from shared clones. Recombination linked TRBV12-3 or TRBV12-4 to TRBJ2-3, with the D gene too uncertain to name. The CDR3 protein sequence reads: CASIRPSSDTQYF. The nucleotide sequence is given as TGTGCCAGCATCCGCCCTAGTTCCGATACGCAGTATTTT.